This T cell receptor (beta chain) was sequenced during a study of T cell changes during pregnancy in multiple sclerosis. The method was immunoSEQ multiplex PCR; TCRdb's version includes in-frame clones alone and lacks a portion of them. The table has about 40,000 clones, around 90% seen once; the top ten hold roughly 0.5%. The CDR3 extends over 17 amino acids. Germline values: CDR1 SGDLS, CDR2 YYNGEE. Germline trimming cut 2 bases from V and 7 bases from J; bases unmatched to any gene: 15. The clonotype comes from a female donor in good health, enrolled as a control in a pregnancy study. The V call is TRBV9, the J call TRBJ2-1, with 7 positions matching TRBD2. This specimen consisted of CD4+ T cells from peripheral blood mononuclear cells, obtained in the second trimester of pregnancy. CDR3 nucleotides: TGTGCCAGCAGCGTTGCCCCGGGGAGGGCCGAGTCGAATGAGCAGTTCTTC. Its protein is CASSVAPGRAESNEQFF.